The 24 T cell receptor beta chains in this list originate from one sample, sequenced in a study of PD-1 blockade in classical Hodgkin lymphoma. Some clones are missing from TCRdb's copy, which holds only in-frame ones; the method was immunoSEQ multiplex PCR. The repertoire holds 20,000 to 25,000 clones, with 72% as singletons. Described time point: cycle 4 day 1 (C4D1), after around six weeks of nivolumab. With no exception, relapse followed autologous stem cell transplantation in all patients, and brentuximab vedotin exposure varied. Negative magnetic selection isolated CD4+ T cells from thawed PBMCs. This sample comprised CD4+ T cells from blood, obtained before the fourth cycle of nivolumab. The receptors shown here come from a human donor with classical Hodgkin lymphoma.

The CDR3 loop is CASTNSLQSLPDTQYF. The CDR3 DNA reads TGCGCCAGCACCAATTCTCTTCAATCCCTTCCAGATACGCAGTATTTT. The V call is TRBV5-1, the J call TRBJ2-3; D remains unclear. Trimming took 6 bases from V and 4 from J, leaving 21 bases between them. CDR3 size: 16 residues. Germline V gene data show CDR1 as SGHRS and CDR2 as YFSETQ.

This clone appeared a single time. The rearrangement uses TRBV5-8 and TRBJ1-5, with no clear D. The CDR3 extends over 15 amino acids. Between the trimmed V and J ends, which lost 6 bases and 2 bases, there was a span of 15 bases. CDR1 and CDR2 (germline): SGHTS, YDEGEE. The CDR3 sequence: CASTSEGWGNQPQHF. For the CDR3, the DNA is TGTGCCAGCACCTCCGAGGGTTGGGGCAATCAGCCCCAGCATTTT.

V gene TRBV19 combines with J gene TRBJ2-7; D is possibly TRBD2 (6 bases). The V gene lost 2 bases and the J gene lost 0 bases, with 11 bases spanning the gap. CDR1 LNHDA and CDR2 SQIVND come from the germline V gene (reference sequence). The CDR3 length is 15 residues. For the CDR3, the DNA is TGTGCCAGTAGTATATCGGGGGAGACCTCCTACGAGCAGTACTTC. Amino acids: CASSISGETSYEQYF.

The chain couples TRBV4-2 to TRBJ2-5, with D unclear. From germline, CDR1 is LGHNA and CDR2 YNFKEQ. CDR3 length: 14 residues. V dropped 0 bases and J dropped 5 bases, with 10 bases sitting between them. CDR3 sequence reads: CASSQEVGWETQYF. The CDR3 nucleotides are TGTGCCAGCAGCCAAGAGGTGGGGTGGGAGACCCAGTACTTC.

By proportion, this clone is medium-sized. The V gene is TRBV5-6, the J gene TRBJ1-3; no reliable D call. CDR1 is SGHDT and CDR2 is YYEEEE in the germline V gene. V was cut by 6 bases and J by 4 bases, with 14 bases left in between. This CDR3 has 14 residues. CDR3 in amino acids: CASTHTVIGNTIYF. CDR3 DNA sequence: TGTGCCAGCACGCACACAGTAATCGGAAACACCATATATTTT.

The chain recombines TRBV6-5 with TRBJ1-6; D gene ambiguous. Germline V CDR1 and CDR2: MNHEY, SVGAGI. V lost 6 bases and J 8 bases, leaving 14 bases between the germline ends. This CDR3 region has 14 residues. CDR3 sequence: CASSRGKVDSPLHF. The CDR3 DNA reads TGTGCCAGCAGCCGCGGGAAAGTCGATTCACCCCTCCACTTT.

The V call is TRBV28, the J call TRBJ2-7; D may match TRBD1 or TRBD2 (5 bases each). Germline V lookup: CDR1 MDHEN, CDR2 SYDVKM. The CDR3 is 14 residues long. V was shortened by 4 bases and J by 3 bases, with 13 bases between the two germline ends. The CDR3 spells CASSSGTEDYEQYF. CDR3 nucleotides: TGTGCCAGCAGTTCCGGGACGGAAGACTACGAGCAGTACTTC.

The gene calls are TRBV29-1 and TRBJ2-5; D gene uncertain. Germline V gene lookup returns CDR1 SQVTM and CDR2 ANQGSEA. The V end lost 4 bases, the J end lost 0 bases, and 6 bases lay between the germline ends. This CDR3 is built from 12 residues. The CDR3 DNA reads as TGCAGCGTTGTAGCACACCAAGAGACCCAGTACTTC. Amino acids: CSVVAHQETQYF.

The V and J genes are TRBV18 and TRBJ2-7; D may match TRBD1 or TRBD2 (5 bases each). Germline values: CDR1 KGHSH, CDR2 LQKENI. The CDR3 has 15 amino acids. V was pared by 2 bases and J by 3 bases, with 14 bases between. The CDR3: CASSPRDLTLYEQYF. The CDR3 DNA follows: TGTGCCAGCTCACCAAGGGACCTAACTCTCTACGAGCAGTACTTC.

The genes are TRBV7-9 and TRBJ2-3; D is undetermined. The CDR3 loop spans 11 amino acids. CDR1 and CDR2 from the germline V gene are SEHNR and FQNEAQ (reference sequence). V gave up 5 bases and J gave up 3 bases, with 3 bases separating them. The CDR3 DNA is TGTGCCAGCAGCGCAACAGATACGCAGTATTTT. As protein: CASSATDTQYF.

The chain recombines TRBV5-1 with TRBJ2-2; a weak D match, TRBD1 (6 bases). Germline CDR1 reads SGHRS; CDR2 reads YFSETQ. V was pared by 3 bases and J by 6 bases, with 21 bases between. The CDR3 is 17 residues long. The CDR3 DNA reads as TGCGCCAGCAGCTCAGAAGGGCAGGGGAGTTTTGCCGGGGAGCTGTTTTTT. Translated: CASSSEGQGSFAGELFF.

The genes are TRBV19 and TRBJ2-3; D remains ambiguous. Germline V gene lookup returns CDR1 LNHDA and CDR2 SQIVND (reference sequence). The CDR3 is made up of 15 amino acids. V lost 3 bases to trimming and J lost 1 base, with 11 bases between them. CDR3 sequence (DNA): TGTGCCAGTAGTATGTGGATTTTAGGCACAGATACGCAGTATTTT. This codes for CASSMWILGTDTQYF.

The CDR3 nucleotides are TGTGCCAGCAGCCTAACCGGACGGCGGGCCCAAGAGACCCAGTACTTC. Translating gives CASSLTGRRAQETQYF. V is TRBV7-2 and J is TRBJ2-5, with D possibly matching TRBD2 (5 bases). V was shortened by 5 bases and J by 1 base, with 17 bases between the two germline ends. CDR1 and CDR2 from the germline V gene are SGHTA and FQGNSA. The CDR3 totals 16 residues. The variable domain in full, with the rest retrieved from reference TRBV7-2 and TRBJ2-5, is GAGVSQSPSNKVTEKGKDVELRCDPISGHTALYWYRQSLGQGLEFLIYFQGNSAPDKSGLPSDRFSAERTGGSVSTLTIQRTQQEDSAVYLCASSLTGRRAQETQYFGPGTRLLVL.

The chain recombines TRBV11-1 with TRBJ1-4; unclear D gene. CDR3 size: 15 residues. Germline CDR1 SGHAT, CDR2 FQDESV (reference sequence). V gave up 5 bases and J gave up 4 bases, with 14 bases separating them. DNA of the CDR3: TGTGCCAGCAGCAGAACCGGGTCCTTTAATGAAAAACTGTTTTTT. Translated: CASSRTGSFNEKLFF.

The chain employs TRBV6-5 and TRBJ2-7, with D hard to call. CDR1 and CDR2 from the germline V gene are MNHEY and SVGAGI. Trimming removed 5 bases at V and 3 bases at J, with 17 bases between. The CDR3 totals 15 residues. DNA of the CDR3: TGTGCCAGCAGTCCCAGTGCAGGCCCACTCTACGAGCAGTACTTC. Its translation: CASSPSAGPLYEQYF.

This clone was recorded a few times. The chain uses TRBV7-6 and TRBJ2-5; no reliable D call. The CDR3 is 14 residues long. CDR1 is SGHVS and CDR2 is FNYEAQ in the germline V gene. Trimming left V 0 bases short and J 9 bases short, with 14 bases between. The CDR3 is CASSLAPFKVPQYF. CDR3 coding DNA: TGTGCCAGCAGCTTAGCCCCCTTTAAAGTTCCCCAGTACTTC.

This clone was seen once. The chain recombines TRBV5-6 with TRBJ2-5; D unclear. The CDR3 runs 13 residues. Germline V gives CDR1 SGHDT, CDR2 YYEEEE. Trimming removed 6 bases at V and 5 bases at J, with 14 bases between. This CDR3 is CASTPWGVETQYF. The DNA for the CDR3 is TGTGCCAGCACCCCTTGGGGTGTGGAGACCCAGTACTTC.

J is TRBJ1-2 and V is TRBV29-1; no reliable D call. V was pared by 1 base and J by 4 bases, with 10 bases between. The CDR3 runs 13 residues. Germline assignment: CDR1 SQVTM and CDR2 ANQGSEA. This CDR3 reads CSVEAAQFYGYTF. The CDR3 DNA follows: TGCAGCGTTGAAGCGGCACAGTTCTATGGCTACACCTTC.

Only a few counts were recorded for this clone. This chain connects TRBV7-9 to TRBJ1-6; D gene uncertain. Germline loops: CDR1 SEHNR, CDR2 FQNEAQ (reference sequence). CDR3 length: 14 residues. Trimming took 5 bases from V and 8 from J, leaving 13 bases between them. CDR3 amino acids: CASSLSSADSPLHF. CDR3 DNA sequence: TGTGCCAGCAGCCTGAGTTCGGCAGATTCACCCCTCCACTTT.

V is TRBV4-1 and J is TRBJ2-3; D gene uncertain. Germline loops: CDR1 MGHRA, CDR2 YSYEKL. CDR3 length equals 14 residues. The germline V and J ends were trimmed by 0 bases and 6 bases, with 10 bases remaining between them. CDR3 sequence reads: CASSQDLQSDTQYF. The CDR3 bases are TGCGCCAGCAGCCAAGATTTACAGTCCGATACGCAGTATTTT.

The chain joins TRBV6-1 to TRBJ1-2; D remains ambiguous. CDR3 length equals 15 residues. V was clipped by 4 bases and J by 0 bases, with 12 bases between them. Germline lookup yields CDR1 MNHNS and CDR2 SASEGT. For the CDR3, the DNA is TGTGCCAGCAGTGCCTTACCACGACCTAACTATGGCTACACCTTC. Residues: CASSALPRPNYGYTF.

The chain couples TRBV5-6 to TRBJ2-2; possibly TRBD2 for D (6 bases). The CDR3 spans 15 residues. Germline values: CDR1 SGHDT, CDR2 YYEEEE. V was clipped by 0 bases and J by 4 bases, with 10 bases between them. CDR3 sequence reads: CASSLGPGGTGELFF. CDR3 DNA sequence: TGTGCCAGCAGCTTGGGACCCGGGGGCACCGGGGAGCTGTTTTTT.

CDR3 loop: CASSYGTGGTDTQYF. Written as DNA, the CDR3 is TGTGCCAGCAGTTACGGGACAGGGGGGACAGATACGCAGTATTTT. The chain has TRBV6-5 and TRBJ2-3; 11 positions match TRBD1. This CDR3 has 15 amino acids. J was trimmed by 3 bases and V by 2 bases; bases with no gene match: 1. Germline V gives CDR1 MNHEY, CDR2 SVGAGI.

This clone was detected only once. CDR3 protein: CASSLVGAQGAGYGYTF. The CDR3 nucleotides read TGTGCCAGCAGCTTGGTCGGGGCACAGGGGGCAGGCTATGGCTACACCTTC. The gene calls are TRBV5-4 and TRBJ1-2; TRBD1 agrees at 9 bases. Trimming removed 0 bases from V and 4 bases from J; junction bases left unmatched: 10. CDR3 length: 17 amino acids. CDR1 SGHNT and CDR2 YYREEE come from the germline V gene (reference sequence).